These 9 T cell receptor beta chains came from one sample sequenced in a study of blood T cell repertoires in COVID-19. The method was immunoSEQ multiplex PCR; TCRdb's version includes in-frame clones alone and lacks a portion of them. The table includes about 360,000 clones, around 83% detected once. The sample taken for sequencing was peripheral blood. The receptors derive from a man aged 30 to 45 with active or convalescent COVID-19.

The V and J genes are TRBV24-1 and TRBJ2-7, with 7 bases identical to TRBD1. CDR1 is KGHDR and CDR2 is SFDVKD in the germline V gene. Trimming took 3 bases from V and 5 from J; bases not matched to a gene: 3. The CDR3 loop spans 13 amino acids. CDR3 protein: CATSDPGQDEQYF. The CDR3 DNA is TGTGCCACCAGTGATCCAGGACAGGACGAGCAGTACTTC.

The table lists this clone with a count of one. One end of the junction fails to match germline, which may point to a read error. The rearrangement uses TRBV5-6 and TRBJ2-1; no firm D call. This CDR3 comprises 11 residues. Germline V gene data show CDR1 as SGHDT and CDR2 as YYEEEE. As DNA, the CDR3 is TGTGCCAGCAGCTCCAACAATGAGCAGTTCTTC. As protein: CASSSNNEQFF.

This chain joins TRBV7-8 and TRBJ2-7; 7 bases are a match to TRBD1. The CDR3 totals 15 residues. The germline gives CDR1 SGHVS, CDR2 FQNEAQ. After removal of 2 bases from V and 2 bases from J, the junction contained 6 bases not matched to a gene. CDR3 in amino acids: CASSLTNRGPYEQYF. Written as DNA, the CDR3 is TGTGCCAGCAGCTTAACCAACAGGGGCCCCTACGAGCAGTACTTC.

The rearrangement links TRBV29-1 to TRBJ2-1; D not certain. Trimming cost V 7 bases and J 5 bases, with 15 bases left between them. The CDR3 consists of 13 residues. Germline CDR1 SQVTM, CDR2 ANQGSEA. CDR3 residues: CSGRLVLNNEQFF. As DNA, the CDR3 is TGCAGCGGCCGGTTGGTCCTAAACAATGAGCAGTTCTTC.

This clone was counted a few times. This rearrangement joins TRBV6-6 to TRBJ2-5; perhaps TRBD1 as D (6 bases). The CDR3 loop spans 12 amino acids. Trimming pared 4 bases from V and 5 bases from J, leaving 8 bases between. Germline assignment: CDR1 MNHNY and CDR2 SVGAGI (reference sequence). CDR3 residues: CASSFQGETQYF. CDR3 coding DNA: TGTGCCAGCAGTTTCCAGGGGGAGACCCAGTACTTC.

The chain has TRBV21-1 and TRBJ2-3; TRBD2 is the table's D call and was not checked against the DNA. TRBV21-1 is a documented pseudogene. This CDR3 contains 19 residues. CDR3 residues: CASSKGGTSGRRGTDTQYF. As DNA, the CDR3 is TGTGCCAGCAGCAAAGGGGGGACTAGCGGGAGGCGGGGCACAGATACGCAGTATTTT.

This rearrangement joins TRBV6-4 to TRBJ2-2; TRBD1 might be the D (5 bases). The CDR3 sequence is 14 residues long. Deletions cut 0 bases from V and 6 bases from J, with 8 bases between. Germline V gives CDR1 MRHNA, CDR2 SNTAGT. CDR3: CASSDSSGSGELFF. CDR3 nucleotide sequence: TGTGCCAGCAGTGACTCCTCAGGGTCCGGGGAGCTGTTTTTT.

This clone was counted a few times. The chain has TRBV7-6 and TRBJ2-2; tentative D call: TRBD2 (6 bases). CDR1 and CDR2 from the germline V gene are SGHVS and FNYEAQ. The CDR3 length is 16 residues. V dropped 5 bases and J dropped 1 base, with 14 bases sitting between them. The CDR3 region is CASSRELARNTGELFF. For the CDR3, the DNA is TGTGCCAGCAGCCGAGAACTAGCACGGAACACCGGGGAGCTGTTTTTT.

The genes are TRBV2 and TRBJ2-7, with 7 bases aligning to TRBD1. CDR3 length: 14 amino acids. Germline V gives CDR1 SNHLY, CDR2 FYNNEI. With 2 bases clipped from V and 4 bases from J, the junction kept 5 bases outside the gene matches. The CDR3 DNA reads as TGTGCCAGCAGTGAACAACAGGGGAGTTACGAGCAGTACTTC. This sequence encodes CASSEQQGSYEQYF.